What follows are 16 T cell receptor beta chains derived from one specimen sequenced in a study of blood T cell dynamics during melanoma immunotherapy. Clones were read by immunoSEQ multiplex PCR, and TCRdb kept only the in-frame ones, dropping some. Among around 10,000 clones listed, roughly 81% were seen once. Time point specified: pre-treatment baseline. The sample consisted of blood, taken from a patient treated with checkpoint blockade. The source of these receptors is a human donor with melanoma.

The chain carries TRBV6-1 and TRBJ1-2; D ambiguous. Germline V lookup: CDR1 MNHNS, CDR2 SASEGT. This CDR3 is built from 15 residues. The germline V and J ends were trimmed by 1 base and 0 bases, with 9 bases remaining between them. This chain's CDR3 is CASSEGRPANYGYTF. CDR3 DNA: TGTGCCAGCAGTGAAGGGAGGCCCGCTAACTATGGCTACACCTTC.

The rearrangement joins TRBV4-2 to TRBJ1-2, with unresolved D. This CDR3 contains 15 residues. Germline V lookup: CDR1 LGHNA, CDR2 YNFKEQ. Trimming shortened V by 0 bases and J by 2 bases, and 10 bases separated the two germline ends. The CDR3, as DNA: TGTGCCAGCAGCCAAGACACAGCTCTGAACTATGGCTACACCTTC. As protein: CASSQDTALNYGYTF.

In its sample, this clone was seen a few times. CDR3 residues: CASKRRQGDEKLFF. The CDR3 bases are TGTGCCAGTAAACGTCGACAGGGGGATGAAAAACTGTTTTTT. J is TRBJ1-4 and V is TRBV19, with 9 bases aligning to TRBD1. The CDR3 totals 14 residues. Looked up from germline, CDR1 is LNHDA and CDR2 is SQIVND (reference sequence). Trimming removed 7 bases from V and 6 bases from J; junction bases left unmatched: 6.

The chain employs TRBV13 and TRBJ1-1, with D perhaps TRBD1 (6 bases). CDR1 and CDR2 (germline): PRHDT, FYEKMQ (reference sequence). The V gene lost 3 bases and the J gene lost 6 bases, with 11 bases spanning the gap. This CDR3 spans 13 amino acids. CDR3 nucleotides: TGTGCCAGCAGCTTGGGGGCCAGCTCTGAAGCTTTCTTT. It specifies CASSLGASSEAFF.

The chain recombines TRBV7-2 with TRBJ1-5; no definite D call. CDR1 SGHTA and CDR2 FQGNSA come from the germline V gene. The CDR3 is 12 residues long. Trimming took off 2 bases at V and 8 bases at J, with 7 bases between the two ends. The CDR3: CASSLSGKPQHF. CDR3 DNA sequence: TGTGCCAGCAGCTTATCAGGCAAGCCCCAGCATTTT.

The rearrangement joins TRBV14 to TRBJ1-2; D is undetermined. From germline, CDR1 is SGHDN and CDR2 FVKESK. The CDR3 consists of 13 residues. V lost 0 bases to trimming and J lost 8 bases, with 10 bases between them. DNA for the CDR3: TGTGCCAGCAGCCAAGAACGTTTAGGGGGCTACACCTTC. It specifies CASSQERLGGYTF.

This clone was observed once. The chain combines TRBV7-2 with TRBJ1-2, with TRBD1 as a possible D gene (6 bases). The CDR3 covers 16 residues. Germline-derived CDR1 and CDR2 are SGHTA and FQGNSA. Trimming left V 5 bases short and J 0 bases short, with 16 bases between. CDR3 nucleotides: TGTGCCAGCAGCCACTTCCCGGGGGCAGCTAACTATGGCTACACCTTC. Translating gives CASSHFPGAANYGYTF.

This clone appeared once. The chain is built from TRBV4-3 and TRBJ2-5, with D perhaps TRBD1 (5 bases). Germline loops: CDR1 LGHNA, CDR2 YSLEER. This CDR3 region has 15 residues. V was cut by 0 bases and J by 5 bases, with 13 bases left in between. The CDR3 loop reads CASSQDRAGRETQYF. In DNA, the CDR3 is TGCGCCAGCAGCCAAGACAGGGCAGGGCGGGAGACCCAGTACTTC.

CDR3 sequence reads: CASSSLAGTATGNTIYF. The CDR3 nucleotides are TGTGCCAGCAGTTCCCTGGCCGGGACAGCAACTGGAAACACCATATATTTT. This rearrangement joins TRBV28 to TRBJ1-3; 7 bases are shared with TRBD1. The CDR3 is 17 residues long. The trim removed 4 bases at V and 2 bases at J, leaving 11 bases unmatched. Germline CDR1 reads MDHEN; CDR2 reads SYDVKM. The full variable domain, completed using reference TRBV28 and TRBJ1-3, is DVKVTQSSRYLVKRTGEKVFLECVQDMDHENMFWYRQDPGLGLRLIYFSYDVKMKEKGDIPEGYSVSREKKERFSLILESASTNQTSMYLCASSSLAGTATGNTIYFGEGSWLTVV.

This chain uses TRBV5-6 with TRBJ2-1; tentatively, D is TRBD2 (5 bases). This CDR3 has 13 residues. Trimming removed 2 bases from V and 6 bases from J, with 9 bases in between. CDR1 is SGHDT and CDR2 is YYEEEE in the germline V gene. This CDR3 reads CASSLSGFNEQFF. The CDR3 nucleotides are TGTGCCAGCAGCTTATCGGGATTCAATGAGCAGTTCTTC.

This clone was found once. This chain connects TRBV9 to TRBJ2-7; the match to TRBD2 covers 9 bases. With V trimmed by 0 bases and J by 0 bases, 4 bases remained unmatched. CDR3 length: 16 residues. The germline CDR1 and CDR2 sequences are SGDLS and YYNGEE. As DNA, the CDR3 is TGTGCCAGCAGCGTAGATAGCGGGGGCTCCTCCTACGAGCAGTACTTC. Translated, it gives CASSVDSGGSSYEQYF.

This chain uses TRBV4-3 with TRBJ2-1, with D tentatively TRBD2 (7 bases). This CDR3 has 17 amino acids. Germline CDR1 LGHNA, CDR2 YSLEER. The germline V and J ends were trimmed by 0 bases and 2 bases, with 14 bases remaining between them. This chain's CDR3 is CASSQDRVGGPYNEQFF. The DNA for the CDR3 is TGCGCCAGCAGCCAAGATCGGGTGGGGGGGCCCTACAATGAGCAGTTCTTC.

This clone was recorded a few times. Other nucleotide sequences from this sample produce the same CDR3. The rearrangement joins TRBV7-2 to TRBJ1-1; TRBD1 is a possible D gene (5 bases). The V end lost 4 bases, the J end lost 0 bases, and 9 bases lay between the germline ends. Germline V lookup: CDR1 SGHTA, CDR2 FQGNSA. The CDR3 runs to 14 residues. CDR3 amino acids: CASSSQALNTEAFF. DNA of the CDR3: TGTGCCAGCAGCTCACAGGCTCTGAACACTGAAGCTTTCTTT.

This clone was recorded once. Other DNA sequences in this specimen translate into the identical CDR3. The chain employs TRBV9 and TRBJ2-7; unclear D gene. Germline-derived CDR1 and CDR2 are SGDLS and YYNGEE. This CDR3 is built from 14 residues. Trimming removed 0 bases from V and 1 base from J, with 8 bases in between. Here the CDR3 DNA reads TGTGCCAGCAGCGTAGCAGATATATCCTACGAGCAGTACTTC. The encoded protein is CASSVADISYEQYF.

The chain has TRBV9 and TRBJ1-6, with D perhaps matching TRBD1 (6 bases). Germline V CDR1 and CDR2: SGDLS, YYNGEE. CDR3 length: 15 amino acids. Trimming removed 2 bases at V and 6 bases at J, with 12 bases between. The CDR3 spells CASSVTGTPNSPLHF. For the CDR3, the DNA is TGTGCCAGCAGCGTTACCGGGACACCTAATTCACCCCTCCACTTT.

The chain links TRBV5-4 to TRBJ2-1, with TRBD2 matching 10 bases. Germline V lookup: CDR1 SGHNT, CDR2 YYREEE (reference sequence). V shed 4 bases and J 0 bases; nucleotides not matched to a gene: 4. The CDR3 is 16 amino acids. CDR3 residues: CASSDTSGASYNEQFF. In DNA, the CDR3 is TGTGCCAGCAGCGATACTAGCGGGGCCTCCTACAATGAGCAGTTCTTC.